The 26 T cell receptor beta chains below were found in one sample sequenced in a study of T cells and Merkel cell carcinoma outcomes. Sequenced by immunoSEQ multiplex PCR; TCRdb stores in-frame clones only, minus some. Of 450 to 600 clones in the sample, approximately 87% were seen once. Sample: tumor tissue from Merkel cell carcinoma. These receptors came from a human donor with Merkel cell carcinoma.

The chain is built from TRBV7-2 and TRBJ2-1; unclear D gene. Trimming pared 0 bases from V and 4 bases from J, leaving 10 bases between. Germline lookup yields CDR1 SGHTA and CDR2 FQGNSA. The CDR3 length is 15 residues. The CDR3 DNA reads TGTGCCAGCAGCTTAGCAGCGCAGGTGTACAATGAGCAGTTCTTC. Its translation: CASSLAAQVYNEQFF.

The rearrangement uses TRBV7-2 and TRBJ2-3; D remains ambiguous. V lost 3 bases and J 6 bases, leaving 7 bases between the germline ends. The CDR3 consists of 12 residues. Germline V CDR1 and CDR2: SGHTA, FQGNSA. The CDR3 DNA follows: TGTGCCAGCAGCTTTTCGGCGGATACGCAGTATTTT. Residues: CASSFSADTQYF. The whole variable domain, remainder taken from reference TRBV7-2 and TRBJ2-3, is GAGVSQSPSNKVTEKGKDVELRCDPISGHTALYWYRQSLGQGLEFLIYFQGNSAPDKSGLPSDRFSAERTGGSVSTLTIQRTQQEDSAVYLCASSFSADTQYFGPGTRLTVL.

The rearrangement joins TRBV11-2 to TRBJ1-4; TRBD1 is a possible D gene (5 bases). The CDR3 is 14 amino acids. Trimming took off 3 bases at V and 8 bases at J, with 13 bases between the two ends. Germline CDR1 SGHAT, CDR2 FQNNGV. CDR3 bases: TGTGCCAGCAGCTTCGGGACCGCTGGCGAAAAACTGTTTTTT. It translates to CASSFGTAGEKLFF.

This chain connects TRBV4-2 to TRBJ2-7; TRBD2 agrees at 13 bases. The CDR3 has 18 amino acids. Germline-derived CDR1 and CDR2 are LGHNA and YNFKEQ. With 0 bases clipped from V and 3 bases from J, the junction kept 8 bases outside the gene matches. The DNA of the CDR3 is TGTGCCAGCAGCCAAGAGGCACTAGCGGGAGGGCCGGGCTACGAGCAGTACTTC. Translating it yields CASSQEALAGGPGYEQYF.

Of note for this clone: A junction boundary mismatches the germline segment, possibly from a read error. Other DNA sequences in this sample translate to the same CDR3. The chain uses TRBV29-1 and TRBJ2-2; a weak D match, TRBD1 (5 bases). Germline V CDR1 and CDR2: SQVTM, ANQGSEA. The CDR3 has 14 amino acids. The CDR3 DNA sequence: TGCAGCGTTGGTCTGACAGCACACACTGGGGAGCTGTTTTTT. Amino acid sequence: CSVGLTAHTGELFF.

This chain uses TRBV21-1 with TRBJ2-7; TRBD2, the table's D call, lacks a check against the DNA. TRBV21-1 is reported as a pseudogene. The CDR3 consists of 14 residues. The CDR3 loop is CASSTSGGTYEQYF. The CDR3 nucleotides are TGTGCCAGCAGCACGAGCGGGGGGACTTACGAGCAGTACTTC.

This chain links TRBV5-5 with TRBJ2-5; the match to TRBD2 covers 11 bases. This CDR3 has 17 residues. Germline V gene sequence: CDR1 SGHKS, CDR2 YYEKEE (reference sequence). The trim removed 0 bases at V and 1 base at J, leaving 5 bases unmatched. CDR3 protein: CASSLGVTSGGQETQYF. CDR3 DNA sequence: TGTGCCAGCAGCTTGGGTGTAACTAGCGGGGGCCAAGAGACCCAGTACTTC.

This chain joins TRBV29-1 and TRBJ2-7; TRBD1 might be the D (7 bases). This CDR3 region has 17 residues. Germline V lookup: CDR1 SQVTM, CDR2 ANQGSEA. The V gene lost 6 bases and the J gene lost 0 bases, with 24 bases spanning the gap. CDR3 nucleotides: TGCAGCGTCGGAGGGACAGAGGGCGCGAGTCCCTCCTACGAGCAGTACTTC. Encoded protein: CSVGGTEGASPSYEQYF.

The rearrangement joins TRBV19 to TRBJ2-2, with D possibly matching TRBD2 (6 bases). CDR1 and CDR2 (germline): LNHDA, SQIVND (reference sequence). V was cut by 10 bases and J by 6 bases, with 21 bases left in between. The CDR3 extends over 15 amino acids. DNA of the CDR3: TGTGCCACCTCCCGTGTAGGCGGGGTTCCCGGGGAGCTGTTTTTT. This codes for CATSRVGGVPGELFF.

CDR3 DNA sequence: TGTGCCAGCAGTGAAGTAGGGACAGTCGAGCAGTTCTTC. This encodes CASSEVGTVEQFF. This chain links TRBV2 with TRBJ2-1; 7 nucleotides match TRBD1. In germline, CDR1 is SNHLY, CDR2 FYNNEI. CDR3 size: 13 residues. With V trimmed by 1 base and J by 10 bases, 4 bases remained unmatched.

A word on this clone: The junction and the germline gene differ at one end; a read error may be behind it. This CDR3 reads CASSSSGTSRDTQYF. The CDR3 coding sequence is TGTGCCAGCAGCTCATCCGGGACTAGCAGAGATACGCAGTATTTT. The chain joins TRBV11-3 to TRBJ2-3, with 9 bases that match TRBD2. Germline V lookup: CDR1 SGHNT, CDR2 YENEEA. This CDR3 has 15 amino acids.

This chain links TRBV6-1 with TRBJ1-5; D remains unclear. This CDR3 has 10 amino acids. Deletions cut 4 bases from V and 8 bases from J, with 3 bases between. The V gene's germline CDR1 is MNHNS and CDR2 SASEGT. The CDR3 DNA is TGTGCCAGCAGTGTGGAGCCCCAGCATTTT. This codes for CASSVEPQHF.

The CDR3 is CASSPGTGVANQPQHF. CDR3 sequence (DNA): TGTGCCAGCAGCCCCGGGACAGGGGTAGCCAATCAGCCCCAGCATTTT. The rearrangement links TRBV7-9 to TRBJ1-5; 10 bases match TRBD1. Germline loops: CDR1 SEHNR, CDR2 FQNEAQ (reference sequence). The CDR3 is 16 residues long. V lost 5 bases, J lost 3 bases, and 7 bases stayed unmatched.

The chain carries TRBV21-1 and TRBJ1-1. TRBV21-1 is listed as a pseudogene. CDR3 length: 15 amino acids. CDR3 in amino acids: CASSKAGEMNTEAFF. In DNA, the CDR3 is TGTGCCAGCAGCAAAGCTGGGGAGATGAACACTGAAGCTTTCTTT.

As DNA, the CDR3 is TGCAGCGCCGGGACACCCTTTGAGTCCCAGTACTTC. This translates into CSAGTPFESQYF. J is TRBJ2-5 and V is TRBV29-1, with D tentatively TRBD1 (6 bases). The CDR3 sequence is 12 residues long. The ends were cut back, 7 bases at V and 9 bases at J, with 18 bases in the middle. Germline loops: CDR1 SQVTM, CDR2 ANQGSEA.

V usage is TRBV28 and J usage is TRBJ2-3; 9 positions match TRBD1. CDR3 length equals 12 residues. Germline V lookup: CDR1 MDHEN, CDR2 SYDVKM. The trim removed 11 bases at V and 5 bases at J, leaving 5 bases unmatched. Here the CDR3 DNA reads TGTGCCGCTGGGACAGGGATAGATACGCAGTATTTT. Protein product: CAAGTGIDTQYF.

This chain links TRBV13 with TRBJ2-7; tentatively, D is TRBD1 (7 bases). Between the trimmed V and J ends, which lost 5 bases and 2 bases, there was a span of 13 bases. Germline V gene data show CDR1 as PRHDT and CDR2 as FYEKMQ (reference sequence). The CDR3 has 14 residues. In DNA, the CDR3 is TGTGCCAGCAGCGCGGGACAGAGTACCTACGAGCAGTACTTC. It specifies CASSAGQSTYEQYF.

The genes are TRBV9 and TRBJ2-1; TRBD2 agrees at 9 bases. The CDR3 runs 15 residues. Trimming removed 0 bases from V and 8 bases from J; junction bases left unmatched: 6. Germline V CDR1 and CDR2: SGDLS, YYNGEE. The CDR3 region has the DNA TGTGCCAGCAGCGTAGGTGGGACTAGCATCTATGAGCAGTTCTTC. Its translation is CASSVGGTSIYEQFF.

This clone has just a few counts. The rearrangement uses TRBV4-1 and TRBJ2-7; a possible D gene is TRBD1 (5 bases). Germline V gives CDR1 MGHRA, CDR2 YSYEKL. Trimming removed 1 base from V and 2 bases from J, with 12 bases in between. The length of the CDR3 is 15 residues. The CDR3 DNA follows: TGCGCCAGCAGCCAAGTTGTGGGGCCTACCTACGAGCAGTACTTC. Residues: CASSQVVGPTYEQYF.

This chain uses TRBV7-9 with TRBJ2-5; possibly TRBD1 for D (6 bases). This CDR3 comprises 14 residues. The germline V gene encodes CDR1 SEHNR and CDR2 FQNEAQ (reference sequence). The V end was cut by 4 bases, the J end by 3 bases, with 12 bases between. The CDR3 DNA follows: TGTGCCAGCAGCTCGGACAGTCTCGAAGAGACCCAGTACTTC. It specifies CASSSDSLEETQYF.

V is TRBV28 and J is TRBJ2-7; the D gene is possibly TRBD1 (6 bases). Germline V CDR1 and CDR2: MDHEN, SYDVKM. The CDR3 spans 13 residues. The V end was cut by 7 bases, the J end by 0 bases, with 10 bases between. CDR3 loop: CASMGTSSYEQYF. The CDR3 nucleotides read TGTGCCAGCATGGGGACAAGCTCCTACGAGCAGTACTTC.

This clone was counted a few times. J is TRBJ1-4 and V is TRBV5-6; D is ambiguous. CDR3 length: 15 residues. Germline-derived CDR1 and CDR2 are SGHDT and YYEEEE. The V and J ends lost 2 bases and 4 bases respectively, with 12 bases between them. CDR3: CASSFLGRINEKLFF. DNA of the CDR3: TGTGCCAGCAGCTTTTTGGGCCGGATTAATGAAAAACTGTTTTTT.

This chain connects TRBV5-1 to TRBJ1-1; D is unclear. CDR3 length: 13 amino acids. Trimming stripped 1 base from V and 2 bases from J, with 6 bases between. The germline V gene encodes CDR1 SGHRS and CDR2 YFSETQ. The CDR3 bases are TGCGCCAGCAGCTTGAACGAAAACACTGAAGCTTTCTTT. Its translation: CASSLNENTEAFF.

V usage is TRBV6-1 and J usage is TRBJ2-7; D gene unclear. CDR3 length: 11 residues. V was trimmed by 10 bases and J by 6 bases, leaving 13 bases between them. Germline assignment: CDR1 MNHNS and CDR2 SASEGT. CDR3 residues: CATTHGSEQYF. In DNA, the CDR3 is TGTGCCACCACCCACGGATCCGAGCAGTACTTC.

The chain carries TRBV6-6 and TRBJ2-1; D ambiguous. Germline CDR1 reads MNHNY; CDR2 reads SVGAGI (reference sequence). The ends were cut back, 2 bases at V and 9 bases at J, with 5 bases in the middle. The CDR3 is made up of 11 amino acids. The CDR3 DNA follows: TGTGCCAGCAGTTACGCTGGTGAGCAGTTCTTC. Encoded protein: CASSYAGEQFF.

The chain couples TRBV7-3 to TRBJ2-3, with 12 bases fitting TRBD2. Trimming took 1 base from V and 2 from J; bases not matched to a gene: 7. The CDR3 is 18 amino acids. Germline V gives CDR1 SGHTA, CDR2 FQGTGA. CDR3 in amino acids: CASSLKGGLAGTTDTQYF. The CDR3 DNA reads TGTGCCAGCAGCTTAAAAGGAGGACTAGCGGGGACCACAGATACGCAGTATTTT.